Below, 11 T cell receptor beta chains from the same sample are listed, as sequenced in a study of lymphopenia after photon versus proton radiotherapy. Profiled with immunoSEQ multiplex PCR; TCRdb holds only in-frame clones, not every one. Among 15,000 to 20,000 clones listed, 84% were seen once. Sequences were derived from peripheral blood, sampled from a patient treated with photon-based radiotherapy. These receptors were taken from a woman between 45 and 60 years old with pancreatic cancer.

The rearrangement uses TRBV6-6 and TRBJ1-3; D might be TRBD1 (6 bases). This CDR3 contains 14 residues. The ends were cut back, 6 bases at V and 2 bases at J, with 11 bases in the middle. The germline CDR1 and CDR2 sequences are MNHNY and SVGAGI (reference sequence). CDR3 protein: CASSTGGPGNTIYF. The CDR3 bases are TGTGCCAGCAGCACCGGGGGGCCTGGAAACACCATATATTTT.

This rearrangement joins TRBV29-1 to TRBJ1-2; TRBD1 agrees at 7 bases. CDR1 is SQVTM and CDR2 is ANQGSEA in the germline V gene. Germline trimming cut 5 bases from V and 0 bases from J; bases unmatched to any gene: 6. This CDR3 comprises 14 residues. In DNA, the CDR3 is TGCAGCGTTAGTGGGGACAGATCTAACTATGGCTACACCTTC. It encodes CSVSGDRSNYGYTF.

There are a few counts of this clone. This chain links TRBV6-1 with TRBJ2-1; TRBD2 is a possible D gene (5 bases). Germline CDR1 is MNHNS and CDR2 is SASEGT. The CDR3 sequence is 12 residues long. Trimming cost V 2 bases and J 14 bases, with 13 bases left between them. CDR3 in amino acids: CASSEMVSVKFF. In nucleotides, the CDR3 is TGTGCCAGCAGTGAAATGGTTAGCGTAAAGTTCTTC.

This clone was seen only a few times. The chain uses TRBV6-8 and TRBJ2-3; 15 nucleotides align to TRBD2. V was pared by 1 base and J by 4 bases, with 15 bases of the junction left unmatched. Germline CDR1 and CDR2: MNHGY and SAAAGT. The CDR3 consists of 21 residues. The CDR3 loop reads CASSYFGLAGGQLASPDTQYF. CDR3 nucleotide sequence: TGTGCCAGCAGTTACTTTGGACTAGCGGGAGGGCAGCTAGCCTCCCCAGATACGCAGTATTTT.

The chain has TRBV7-2 and TRBJ2-5; D is unresolved. V was pared by 2 bases and J by 2 bases, with 12 bases between. This CDR3 has 15 amino acids. Per germline, CDR1 SGHTA and CDR2 FQGNSA. The CDR3 is CASSLRQVQQETQYF. For the CDR3, the DNA is TGTGCCAGCAGCTTAAGGCAGGTACAACAAGAGACCCAGTACTTC.

This chain uses TRBV2 with TRBJ2-5; 9 bases fit TRBD2. CDR3 length: 13 amino acids. Germline V gives CDR1 SNHLY, CDR2 FYNNEI. The J segment lost 3 bases and the V segment lost 6 bases, leaving 2 bases of the junction unmatched. The CDR3 DNA reads as TGTGCCAGCAGGGCGGGAGGGGAAGAGACCCAGTACTTC. Translation: CASRAGGEETQYF.

The V gene is TRBV5-4, the J gene TRBJ2-1; weak D call: TRBD1 (5 bases). Per the germline V gene, CDR1 is SGHNT and CDR2 is YYREEE (reference sequence). V lost 8 bases, J lost 2 bases, and 20 bases lay in between. The CDR3 is made up of 16 amino acids. DNA for the CDR3: TGTGCCAGTCTAAAACTCCTTCAGGGTACCTACAATGAGCAGTTCTTC. Amino acid sequence: CASLKLLQGTYNEQFF.

This sequence joins TRBV10-3 and TRBJ2-1; 9 bases match TRBD1. CDR3 size: 12 residues. Germline V lookup: CDR1 ENHRY, CDR2 SYGVKD. V was pared by 5 bases and J by 8 bases, with 1 base of the junction left unmatched. The CDR3 DNA reads TGTGCCATCAGTAACAGGGGGCATGAGCAGTTCTTC. Translated: CAISNRGHEQFF.

This chain links TRBV6-1 with TRBJ2-2; 8 bases are a match to TRBD1. The CDR3 has 14 amino acids. The V gene's germline CDR1 is MNHNS and CDR2 SASEGT. Here the CDR3 reads CGGQTGVVTGELFF. CDR3 bases: TGTGGGGGACAGACAGGGGTGGTGACCGGGGAGCTGTTTTTT.

The gene calls are TRBV6-1 and TRBJ2-3, with TRBD2 matching 7 bases. J gave up 3 bases and V 1 base, and 4 bases lay outside the gene matches. This CDR3 is built from 15 residues. Germline lookup yields CDR1 MNHNS and CDR2 SASEGT. The CDR3 DNA is TGTGCCAGCAGTGAAGGACTAGCTTGGACAGATACGCAGTATTTT. Its translation: CASSEGLAWTDTQYF.

This chain links TRBV15 with TRBJ2-1; TRBD1 or TRBD2 may be the D gene (5 bases each). CDR3 size: 17 residues. CDR1 is LNHNV, CDR2 YYDKDF, per germline (reference sequence). V lost 3 bases, J lost 0 bases, and 15 bases lay in between. The CDR3 loop reads CATSSPPGRSSYNEQFF. The CDR3 DNA reads TGTGCCACCAGCAGCCCTCCGGGACGGAGCTCCTACAATGAGCAGTTCTTC.